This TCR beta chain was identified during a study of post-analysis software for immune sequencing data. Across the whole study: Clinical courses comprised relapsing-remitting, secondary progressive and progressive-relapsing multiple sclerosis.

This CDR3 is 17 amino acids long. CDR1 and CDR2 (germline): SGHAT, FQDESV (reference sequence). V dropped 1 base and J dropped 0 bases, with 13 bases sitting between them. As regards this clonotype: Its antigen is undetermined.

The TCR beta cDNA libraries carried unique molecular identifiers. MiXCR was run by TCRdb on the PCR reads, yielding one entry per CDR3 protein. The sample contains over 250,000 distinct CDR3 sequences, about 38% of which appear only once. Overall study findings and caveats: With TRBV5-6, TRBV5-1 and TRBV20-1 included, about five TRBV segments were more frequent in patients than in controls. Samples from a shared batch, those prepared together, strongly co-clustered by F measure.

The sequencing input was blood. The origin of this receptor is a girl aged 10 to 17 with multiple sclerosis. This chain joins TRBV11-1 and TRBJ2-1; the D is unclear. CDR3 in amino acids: CASSLVSKGFSYNEQFF. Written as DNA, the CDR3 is TGTGCCAGCAGCTTAGTCAGTAAGGGTTTCTCCTACAATGAGCAGTTCTTC.